Shown below are 10 T cell receptor beta chains from a single sample sequenced in a study of molecular identifiers for immune sequencing clone quantification. One entry per CDR3 protein, called by TCRdb with MiXCR from the PCR reads. The repertoire holds hundreds of thousands of distinct CDR3 sequences, about 25% seen once, with roughly 0.83% in the top ten. Sequenced material: naive CD8+ T cells from blood, with Jurkat cell RNA spiked in. Subset here: FACS-sorted CD8+CD4-CCR7+CD45RA+ naive T cells. These receptors all stem from a human donor in good health. Some libraries in this study had Jurkat cell RNA spiked in.

At least ten counts were recorded for this clonotype. The V gene is TRBV29-1, the J gene TRBJ1-1; D is unresolved. The germline CDR1 and CDR2 sequences are SQVTM and ANQGSEA. The CDR3 extends over 13 amino acids. The V end was cut by 4 bases, the J end by 0 bases, with 9 bases between. In DNA form, the CDR3 reads TGCAGCGTTGTGGACGGAATGAACACTGAAGCTTTCTTT. Residues: CSVVDGMNTEAFF. The complete variable domain, with remaining parts taken from reference TRBV29-1 and TRBJ1-1, reads SAVISQKPSRDICQRGTSLTIQCQVDSQVTMMFWYRQQPGQSLTLIATANQGSEATYESGFVIDKFPISRPNLTFSTLTVSNMSPEDSSIYLCSVVDGMNTEAFFGQGTRLTVV.

This chain connects TRBV27 to TRBJ2-7; D gene ambiguous. The V end lost 6 bases, the J end lost 3 bases, and 12 bases lay between the germline ends. Per the germline V gene, CDR1 is MNHEY and CDR2 is SMNVEV (reference sequence). This CDR3 is built from 13 residues. For the CDR3, the DNA is TGTGCCAGCAGCGCCTGGGGAAACTACGAGCAGTACTTC. Protein product: CASSAWGNYEQYF.

The chain has TRBV4-3 and TRBJ1-3; possible D gene TRBD1, 5 bases. CDR3 length: 18 amino acids. Germline CDR1 is LGHNA and CDR2 is YSLEER. V lost 0 bases and J lost 0, with 15 bases in between. The CDR3 region has the DNA TGCGCCAGCAGCCAAGATTGGGGGTTCCTCCTCTCTGGAAACACCATATATTTT. This translates into CASSQDWGFLLSGNTIYF.

This clonotype was observed a handful of times. V is TRBV13 and J is TRBJ2-7; D is possibly TRBD1 or TRBD2 (5 bases each). Trimming removed 0 bases from V and 3 bases from J, with 12 bases in between. The CDR3 loop spans 15 amino acids. Germline CDR1 PRHDT, CDR2 FYEKMQ (reference sequence). For the CDR3, the DNA is TGTGCCAGCAGCTTAGGCCGGGACCCATTCTACGAGCAGTACTTC. This encodes CASSLGRDPFYEQYF.

This chain joins TRBV7-9 and TRBJ1-3; TRBD1 matches 8 bases. The CDR3 spans 16 residues. The V and J ends lost 5 bases and 0 bases, in that order; junction bases with no gene match: 6. Germline assignment: CDR1 SEHNR and CDR2 FQNEAQ (reference sequence). The CDR3 DNA reads TGTGCCAGCAGCCCGGGGACAGGCATCTCTGGAAACACCATATATTTT. Protein: CASSPGTGISGNTIYF.

This clonotype showed up many times. The rearrangement joins TRBV12-3 or TRBV12-4 to TRBJ1-1; weak D call: TRBD1 (5 bases). Between the trimmed V and J ends, which lost 5 bases and 1 base, there was a span of 14 bases. The CDR3 contains 15 residues. In DNA form, the CDR3 reads TGTGCCAGCAGTCATACCGGGGGGAGGAACACTGAAGCTTTCTTT. The encoded protein is CASSHTGGRNTEAFF.

There are a few counts of this clonotype. The rearrangement joins TRBV28 to TRBJ1-5, with D unresolved. The V end was cut by 6 bases, the J end by 4 bases, with 13 bases between. The CDR3 sequence is 14 residues long. The germline gives CDR1 MDHEN, CDR2 SYDVKM. This chain's CDR3 is CASRTNRENQPQHF. The CDR3 bases are TGTGCCAGCAGGACCAACAGAGAAAATCAGCCCCAGCATTTT.

The rearrangement uses TRBV5-6 and TRBJ2-7; D gene unclear. Germline loops: CDR1 SGHDT, CDR2 YYEEEE. This CDR3 has 14 amino acids. Trimming took off 0 bases at V and 5 bases at J, with 12 bases between the two ends. In DNA form, the CDR3 reads TGTGCCAGCAGCTTGGCGGCGACGTTGAACGAGCAGTACTTC. As protein: CASSLAATLNEQYF.

The chain uses TRBV28 and TRBJ1-2, with D perhaps TRBD1 (6 bases). The V end lost 6 bases, the J end lost 3 bases, and 14 bases lay between the germline ends. Germline V CDR1 and CDR2: MDHEN, SYDVKM. This CDR3 is built from 14 residues. The CDR3 coding sequence is TGTGCCAGCAGACCAGGGGCCAGTTACTATGGCTACACCTTC. As protein: CASRPGASYYGYTF.

The rearrangement links TRBV27 to TRBJ2-1; no definite D call. V was pared by 2 bases and J by 4 bases, with 15 bases between. Germline V gives CDR1 MNHEY, CDR2 SMNVEV (reference sequence). The CDR3 is 16 residues long. The CDR3 nucleotides read TGTGCCAGCAGTTTAACGGGCGAGCCTATGTACAATGAGCAGTTCTTC. Its protein is CASSLTGEPMYNEQFF.